The entry below gives a single T cell receptor (beta chain) sequence along with its context. The data were taken from a study of blood T cell repertoires in COVID-19. V was pared by 2 bases and J by 2 bases, with 9 bases of the junction left unmatched. Germline lookup yields CDR1 SEHNR and CDR2 FQNEAQ (reference sequence). The CDR3 length is 17 residues. Assay used: immunoSEQ multiplex PCR; TCRdb lists only in-frame clones, some missing. The data show hundreds of thousands of clones, about 85% seen once. The chain couples TRBV7-9 to TRBJ2-1, with TRBD2 matching 7 bases. This sequence originates from a woman in her 30s who had been exposed to COVID-19. Sequencing was done on a sample of PBMCs or T cells enriched from blood (not recorded which). The CDR3 nucleotides are TGTGCCAGCAGCTTACAGCAGGCGGGAGTCACCTACAATGAGCAGTTCTTC. It specifies CASSLQQAGVTYNEQFF.